The 8 T cell receptor beta chains in this list originate from one sample, sequenced in a study of T cell changes during pregnancy in multiple sclerosis. Sequencing was performed with immunoSEQ multiplex PCR; in TCRdb, only in-frame clones are kept and a portion is missing. The table has 15,000 to 20,000 clones, roughly 80% seen once. Sequencing used CD8+ T cells from peripheral blood mononuclear cells, obtained in the third trimester of pregnancy. The source is a female donor in good health, enrolled as a control in a pregnancy study.

V usage is TRBV14 and J usage is TRBJ2-7; the match to TRBD1 covers 7 bases. The junction had 11 bases not matched to a gene; V was cut back by 3 bases and J by 3 bases. The V gene's germline CDR1 is SGHDN and CDR2 FVKESK. The CDR3 is 16 amino acids. As DNA, the CDR3 is TGTGCCAGCAGCCACTACTTCCGGGACAGCCTCTACGAGCAGTACTTC. Amino acid sequence: CASSHYFRDSLYEQYF.

The V call is TRBV5-1, the J call TRBJ2-7; TRBD2 matches 10 bases. The germline CDR1 and CDR2 sequences are SGHRS and YFSETQ. The CDR3 spans 18 residues. The J segment lost 2 bases and the V segment lost 0 bases, leaving 11 bases of the junction unmatched. The CDR3 nucleotides read TGCGCCAGCAGCTTGGGGTGGGGGCCTAGCGGGGGCACCTACGAGCAGTACTTC. This translates into CASSLGWGPSGGTYEQYF.

The gene calls are TRBV7-9 and TRBJ1-2; unclear D gene. CDR1 is SEHNR and CDR2 is FQNEAQ in the germline V gene (reference sequence). CDR3 size: 12 residues. Trimming removed 5 bases from V and 3 bases from J, with 7 bases in between. The CDR3 region has the DNA TGTGCCAGCAGCATGCCAGACTATGGCTACACCTTC. Encoded protein: CASSMPDYGYTF.

The chain employs TRBV9 and TRBJ1-3; D remains unclear. Trimming left V 3 bases short and J 4 bases short, with 26 bases between. CDR1 and CDR2 (germline): SGDLS, YYNGEE. The CDR3 runs to 19 residues. The CDR3 DNA sequence: TGTGCCAGCAGCGGGAGGCTGGAGGAGGACTTAGCCCCGGGAAACACCATATATTTT. Encoded protein: CASSGRLEEDLAPGNTIYF.

This chain joins TRBV4-1 and TRBJ2-5, with D possibly being TRBD2 (6 bases). This CDR3 is 14 amino acids long. Trimming cost V 2 bases and J 2 bases, with 9 bases left between them. The germline V gene encodes CDR1 MGHRA and CDR2 YSYEKL. The CDR3 DNA follows: TGCGCCAGCAGCCAAAAGGAGGGACAAGAGACCCAGTACTTC. Translating gives CASSQKEGQETQYF.

The chain carries TRBV5-1 and TRBJ2-5, with D possibly TRBD1 on 5 matching bases. CDR1 and CDR2 from the germline V gene are SGHRS and YFSETQ. V was pared by 6 bases and J by 4 bases, with 19 bases between. This CDR3 comprises 15 residues. The CDR3 coding sequence is TGCGCCAGCATTCCCTCAGGGATAAGTGGAGAGACCCAGTACTTC. As protein: CASIPSGISGETQYF.

The gene calls are TRBV27 and TRBJ1-2; D may be TRBD1 (6 bases). CDR1 MNHEY and CDR2 SMNVEV come from the germline V gene (reference sequence). The ends were cut back, 0 bases at V and 7 bases at J, with 9 bases in the middle. The CDR3 covers 13 residues. The CDR3 DNA is TGTGCCAGCAGTTTATCACAGGGCAGTGGCTACACCTTC. It specifies CASSLSQGSGYTF.

The J gene is TRBJ2-7, the V gene TRBV12-5; D remains ambiguous. From germline, CDR1 is LGHNT and CDR2 FRNRAP. This CDR3 has 13 residues. Trimming took 1 base from V and 4 from J, leaving 8 bases between them. This CDR3 is CASGLGHGYEQYF. The CDR3 nucleotides read TGTGCTAGTGGTTTGGGTCACGGGTACGAGCAGTACTTC.